Below, 10 T cell receptor beta chains from the same sample are listed, as sequenced in a study of blood T cells in healthy people across ages. For the second PCR, which ran for about 6 to 12 cycles, a sample-barcoded 5' primer and a J-beta primer mix were used. TCRdb processed the 5' RACE reads anew with MiXCR; each CDR3 protein has one entry. In the table there are about 800,000 distinct CDR3 sequences, approximately 25% of which are singletons. These data were also filed under a second study, of T cells of mothers and their children.

Material: blood. Every receptor here comes from a boy aged 5-17 years in good health.

The chain employs TRBV12-3 or TRBV12-4 and TRBJ2-1; D perhaps matches TRBD2 (6 bases). The CDR3 is 17 amino acids. V was clipped by 5 bases and J by 5 bases, with 22 bases between them. Here the CDR3 reads CASSSGRSSLLDNEQFF. The CDR3 DNA is TGTGCCAGCAGTAGCGGGCGTTCGTCCCTCTTGGACAATGAGCAGTTCTTC.

This sequence joins TRBV6-5 and TRBJ2-5; D not certain. There are 14 residues in the CDR3. Per germline, CDR1 MNHEY and CDR2 SVGAGI. Trimming took off 0 bases at V and 5 bases at J, with 10 bases between the two ends. In nucleotides, the CDR3 is TGTGCCAGCAGTTACTCGATAGTGTCGGAGACCCAGTACTTC. Its translation: CASSYSIVSETQYF.

The chain recombines TRBV5-1 with TRBJ2-5; 7 bases line up with TRBD1. The closer fit of TRBJ2-7 to the DNA end suggests the J call may be wrong. CDR3 length: 16 residues. CDR1 and CDR2 (germline): SGHRS, YFSETQ. CDR3 region: CASSLGATGMDHEQYF. CDR3 bases: TGCGCCAGCAGCTTGGGAGCGACAGGGATGGATCACGAGCAGTACTTC.

The genes are TRBV4-1 and TRBJ1-5; D is ambiguous. The length of the CDR3 is 14 residues. Trimming stripped 0 bases from V and 5 bases from J, with 8 bases between. Germline values: CDR1 MGHRA, CDR2 YSYEKL. CDR3 sequence: CASSQDWGDQPQHF. The CDR3 nucleotides read TGCGCCAGCAGCCAAGATTGGGGAGATCAGCCCCAGCATTTT.

The chain has TRBV7-9 and TRBJ2-3; TRBD2 is a possible D gene (6 bases). Trimming removed 4 bases at V and 3 bases at J, with 20 bases between. The V gene's germline CDR1 is SEHNR and CDR2 FQNEAQ (reference sequence). This CDR3 is 17 amino acids long. CDR3 sequence reads: CASSYPKRTTNTDTQYF. The CDR3 region has the DNA TGTGCCAGCAGCTACCCGAAACGGACTACCAATACAGATACGCAGTATTTT.

About this clonotype itself: The final CDR3 position lacks the conserved phenylalanine or tryptophan, pointing to a likely read error. The V gene is TRBV12-3 or TRBV12-4, the J gene TRBJ1-5; a possible D gene is TRBD1 (5 bases). This CDR3 contains 13 residues. Trimming pared 5 bases from V and 3 bases from J, leaving 8 bases between. DNA of the CDR3: TGTGCCAGCAGTGGGGGGGACAATCAGCCCCAGCATCTT. Residues: CASSGGDNQPQHL.

The gene calls are TRBV20-1 and TRBJ1-3; D is unresolved. V was clipped by 3 bases and J by 0 bases, with 12 bases between them. This CDR3 is 15 amino acids long. In germline, CDR1 is DFQATT, CDR2 SNEGSKA (reference sequence). The CDR3 region is CSARGGRLSGNTIYF. The CDR3, as DNA: TGCAGTGCTAGGGGAGGTCGCCTCTCTGGAAACACCATATATTTT.

The chain couples TRBV10-3 to TRBJ1-2; 11 bases agree with TRBD1. Per germline, CDR1 ENHRY and CDR2 SYGVKD. The CDR3 spans 14 residues. The trim removed 6 bases at V and 6 bases at J, leaving 6 bases unmatched. The CDR3 region has the DNA TGTGCCATCAGCGGGACAGGGGGTCCTGATGGCTACACCTTC. It is translated as CAISGTGGPDGYTF.

This clonotype was observed a handful of times. The gene calls are TRBV5-1 and TRBJ2-5; 9 positions match TRBD1. Gene TRBJ2-7 matches the end of the DNA better, so the J call may be wrong. The CDR3 is 14 amino acids. Germline lookup yields CDR1 SGHRS and CDR2 YFSETQ. CDR3 DNA: TGCGCCAGCAGGGGACAGGGCGTCTCCTACGAGCAGTACTTC. Translated, it gives CASRGQGVSYEQYF.

This chain joins TRBV7-9 and TRBJ2-5; no clear D. CDR3 length: 13 residues. CDR1 and CDR2 (germline): SEHNR, FQNEAQ (reference sequence). V lost 5 bases, J lost 5 bases, and 12 bases lay in between. CDR3 sequence: CASSARLLETQYF. CDR3 in DNA: TGTGCCAGCAGCGCTCGCCTGTTGGAGACCCAGTACTTC.